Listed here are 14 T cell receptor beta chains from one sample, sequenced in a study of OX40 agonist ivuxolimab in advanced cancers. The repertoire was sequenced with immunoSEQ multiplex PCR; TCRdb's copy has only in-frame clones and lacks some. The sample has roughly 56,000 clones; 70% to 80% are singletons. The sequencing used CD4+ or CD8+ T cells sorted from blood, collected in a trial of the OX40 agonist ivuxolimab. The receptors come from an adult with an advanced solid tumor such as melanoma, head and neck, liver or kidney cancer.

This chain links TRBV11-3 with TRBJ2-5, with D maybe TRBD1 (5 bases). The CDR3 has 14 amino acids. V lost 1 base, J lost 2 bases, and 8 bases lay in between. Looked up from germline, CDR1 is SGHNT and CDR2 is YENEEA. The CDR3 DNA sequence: TGTGCCAGCAGCTTAGGGACAACTCAAGAGACCCAGTACTTC. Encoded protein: CASSLGTTQETQYF. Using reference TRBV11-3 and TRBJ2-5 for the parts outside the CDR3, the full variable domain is EAGVVQSPRYKIIEKKQPVAFWCNPISGHNTLYWYLQNLGQGPELLIRYENEEAVDDSQLPKDRFSAERLKGVDSTLKIQPAELGDSAVYLCASSLGTTQETQYFGPGTRLLVL.

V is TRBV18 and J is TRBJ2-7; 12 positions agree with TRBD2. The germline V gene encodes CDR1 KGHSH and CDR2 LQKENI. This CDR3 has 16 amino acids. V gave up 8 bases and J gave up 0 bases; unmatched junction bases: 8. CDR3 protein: CASRGTSGRSSYEQYF. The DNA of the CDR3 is TGTGCCAGCCGAGGGACTAGCGGGCGAAGCTCCTACGAGCAGTACTTC.

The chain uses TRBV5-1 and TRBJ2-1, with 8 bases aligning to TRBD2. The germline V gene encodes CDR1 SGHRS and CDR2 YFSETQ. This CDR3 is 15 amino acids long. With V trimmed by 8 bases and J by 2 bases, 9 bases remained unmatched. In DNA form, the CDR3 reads TGCGCCAGTACCACGAGTAGCGGGACCTACAATGAGCAGTTCTTC. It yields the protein CASTTSSGTYNEQFF. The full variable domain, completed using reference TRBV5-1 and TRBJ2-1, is KAGVTQTPRYLIKTRGQQVTLSCSPISGHRSVSWYQQTPGQGLQFLFEYFSETQRNKGNFPGRFSGRQFSNSRSEMNVSTLELGDSALYLCASTTSSGTYNEQFFGPGTRLTVL.

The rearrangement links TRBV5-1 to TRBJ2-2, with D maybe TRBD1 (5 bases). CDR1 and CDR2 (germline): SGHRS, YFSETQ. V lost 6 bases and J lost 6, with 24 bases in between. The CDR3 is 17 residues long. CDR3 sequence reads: CASNGADPGLGSGELFF. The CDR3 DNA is TGCGCCAGCAATGGGGCAGATCCGGGCTTGGGGTCCGGGGAGCTGTTTTTT.

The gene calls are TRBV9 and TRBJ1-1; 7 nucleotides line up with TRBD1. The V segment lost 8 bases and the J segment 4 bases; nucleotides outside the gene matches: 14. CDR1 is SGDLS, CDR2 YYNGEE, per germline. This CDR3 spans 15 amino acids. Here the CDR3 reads CASTGAPWGVTEAFF. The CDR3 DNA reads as TGTGCCAGTACAGGGGCGCCATGGGGGGTCACTGAAGCTTTCTTT.

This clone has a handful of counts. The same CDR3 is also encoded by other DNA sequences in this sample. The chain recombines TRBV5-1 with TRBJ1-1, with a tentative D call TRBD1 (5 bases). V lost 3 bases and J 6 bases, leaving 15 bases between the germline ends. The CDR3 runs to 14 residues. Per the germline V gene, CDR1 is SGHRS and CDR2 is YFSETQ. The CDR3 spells CASSSGARPPEAFF. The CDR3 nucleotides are TGCGCCAGCAGCTCTGGGGCGCGGCCCCCTGAAGCTTTCTTT.

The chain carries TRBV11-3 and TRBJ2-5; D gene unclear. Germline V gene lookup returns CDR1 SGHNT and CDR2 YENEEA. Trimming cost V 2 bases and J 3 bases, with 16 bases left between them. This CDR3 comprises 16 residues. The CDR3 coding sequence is TGTGCCAGCAGCTTATCGAGGTCCCCTAGAGAAGAGACCCAGTACTTC. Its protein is CASSLSRSPREETQYF.

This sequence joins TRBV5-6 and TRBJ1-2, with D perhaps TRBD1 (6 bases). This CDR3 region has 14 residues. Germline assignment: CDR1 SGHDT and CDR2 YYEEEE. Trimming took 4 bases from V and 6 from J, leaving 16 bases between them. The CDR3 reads CASSLGGSADGYTF. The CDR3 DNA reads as TGTGCCAGCAGCCTCGGGGGCAGCGCAGATGGCTACACCTTC.

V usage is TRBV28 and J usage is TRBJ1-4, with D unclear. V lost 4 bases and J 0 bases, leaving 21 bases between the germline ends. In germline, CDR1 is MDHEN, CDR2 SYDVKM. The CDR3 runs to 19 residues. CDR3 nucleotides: TGTGCCAGCAGTTACCGCGATGGGGTCGCCCGAGCAACTAATGAAAAACTGTTTTTT. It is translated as CASSYRDGVARATNEKLFF.

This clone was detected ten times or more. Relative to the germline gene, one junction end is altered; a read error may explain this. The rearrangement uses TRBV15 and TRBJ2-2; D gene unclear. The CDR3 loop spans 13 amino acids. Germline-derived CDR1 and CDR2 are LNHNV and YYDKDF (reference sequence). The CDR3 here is CAARWGNTGELFF. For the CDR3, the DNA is TGTGCCGCCAGATGGGGGAACACCGGGGAGCTGTTTTTT. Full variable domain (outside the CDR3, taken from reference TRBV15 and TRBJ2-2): DAMVIQNPRYQVTQFGKPVTLSCSQTLNHNVMYWYQQKSSQAPKLLFHYYDKDFNNEADTPDNFQSRRPNTSFCFLDIRSPGLGDTAMYLCAARWGNTGELFFGEGSRLTVL.

The CDR3 DNA follows: TGTGCCGCTCAATGGTCCGGGGGCGGTGGTGAGCAGTACTTC. This encodes CAAQWSGGGGEQYF. The rearrangement links TRBV6-1 to TRBJ2-5; the D gene could be TRBD1 or TRBD2 (6 bases each). Germline V gene sequence: CDR1 MNHNS, CDR2 SASEGT. The CDR3 spans 14 residues. Trimming took 11 bases from V and 11 from J, leaving 27 bases between them.

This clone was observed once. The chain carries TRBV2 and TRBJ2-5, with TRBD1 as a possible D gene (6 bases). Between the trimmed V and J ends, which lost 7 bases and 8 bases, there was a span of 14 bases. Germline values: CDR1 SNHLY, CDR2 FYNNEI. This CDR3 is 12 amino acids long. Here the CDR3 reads CASTSYRETQYF. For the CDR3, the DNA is TGTGCCAGCACCTCGTACAGGGAAACCCAGTACTTC.

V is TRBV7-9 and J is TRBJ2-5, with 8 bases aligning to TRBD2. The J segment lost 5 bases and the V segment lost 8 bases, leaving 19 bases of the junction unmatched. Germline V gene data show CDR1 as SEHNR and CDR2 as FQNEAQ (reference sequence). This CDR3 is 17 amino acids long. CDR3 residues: CASHSTGGGRPRETQYF. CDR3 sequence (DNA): TGTGCCAGCCACTCCACCGGGGGGGGGCGGCCAAGGGAGACCCAGTACTTC.

This CDR3 reads CASSSQGYEQYF. DNA of the CDR3: TGTGCCAGCAGCTCACAGGGTTACGAGCAGTACTTC. V and J are TRBV7-9 and TRBJ2-7, with D possibly matching TRBD1 (6 bases). The CDR3 is 12 residues long. Germline lookup yields CDR1 SEHNR and CDR2 FQNEAQ (reference sequence). V was clipped by 4 bases and J by 4 bases, with 8 bases between them.